The clone carrying this TCR beta chain qualifies as large (0.1 to 1%). The data were obtained in a study of T and B cells in COVID-19 patients. V shed 2 bases and J 5 bases; nucleotides not matched to a gene: 2. The CDR3 length is 13 residues. Each TRB amplification used about 220-500 ng of genomic DNA from blood. Multiplex PCR with BIOMED2 TRB-A/B primer pools amplified TRB rearrangements. A single record per CDR3 protein comes from TCRdb applying MiXCR to the multiplex PCR reads. The sample holds about 450 distinct CDR3 sequences, roughly a quarter seen once. Input material: blood. The sequence derives from a human donor with active COVID-19. V gene TRBV12-3 or TRBV12-4 combines with J gene TRBJ1-1; 7 positions agree with TRBD1. The CDR3 DNA is TGTGCCAGCAGTTTATACAGGGGAACTGAAGCTTTCTTT. This sequence encodes CASSLYRGTEAFF.